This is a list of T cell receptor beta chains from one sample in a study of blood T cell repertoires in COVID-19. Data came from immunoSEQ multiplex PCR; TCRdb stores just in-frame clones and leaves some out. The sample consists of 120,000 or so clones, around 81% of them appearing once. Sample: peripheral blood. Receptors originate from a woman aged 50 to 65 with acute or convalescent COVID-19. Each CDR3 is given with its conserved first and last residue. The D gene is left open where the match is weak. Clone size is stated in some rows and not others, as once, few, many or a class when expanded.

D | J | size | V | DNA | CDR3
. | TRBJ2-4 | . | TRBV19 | TGTGCCAGTGCTCGAGAAGCCAAAAACATTCAGTACTTC | CASAREAKNIQYF
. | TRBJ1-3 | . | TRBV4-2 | TGTGCCAGCAGCCAGCTCTCAGGGGAGTCTGGAAACACCATATATTTT | CASSQLSGESGNTIYF
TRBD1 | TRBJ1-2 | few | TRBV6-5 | TGTGCCAGCAGTTACTCGATCCAGGGGGCCTATGGCTACACCTTC | CASSYSIQGAYGYTF
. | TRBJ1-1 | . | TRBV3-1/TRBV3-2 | TGTGCCAGCAGCCAATTGAGTCGGGCTGAAGCTTTCTTT | CASSQLSRAEAFF
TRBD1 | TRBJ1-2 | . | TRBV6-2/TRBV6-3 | TGTGCCAGCAGTTACTTGGGGACAGGGGCTTCAAACTATGGCTACACCTTC | CASSYLGTGASNYGYTF
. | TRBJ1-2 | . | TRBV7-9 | TGTGCCAGCAGCCTCCAAGGAGGTCCTAACTATGGCTACACCTTC | CASSLQGGPNYGYTF
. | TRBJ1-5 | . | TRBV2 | TGTGCCAGCAGTGAAGCGTACTTTACGGGACCCCAGCATTTT | CASSEAYFTGPQHF
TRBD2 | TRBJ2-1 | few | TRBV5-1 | TGCGCCAGCAGCTTGTTTTCCAGCGGGGGCAGCTCCTACAATGAGCAGTTCTTC | CASSLFSSGGSSYNEQFF
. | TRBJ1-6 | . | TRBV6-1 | TGTGCCAGCAGTGATATCCCCAGGGGCGATTCACCCCTCCACTTT | CASSDIPRGDSPLHF
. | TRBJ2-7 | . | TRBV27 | TGTGCCAGCAGCGGCGGGTACGAGCAGTACTTC | CASSGGYEQYF
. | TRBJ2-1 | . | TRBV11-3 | TGTGCCAGCAGCTTATCGTACGGGGGGCACTCCTACAATGAGCAGTTCTTC | CASSLSYGGHSYNEQFF
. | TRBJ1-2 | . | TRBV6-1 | TGTGCCAGCAGTGAACTTACAGAAGCTAACTATGGCTACACCTTC | CASSELTEANYGYTF
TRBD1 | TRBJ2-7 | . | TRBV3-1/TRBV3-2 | TGTGCCAGCAGCCGAAGGGACAGGCCGGGGGAGCAGTACTTC | CASSRRDRPGEQYF
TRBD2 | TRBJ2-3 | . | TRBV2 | TGTGCCAGCAGTGAGTGGCGGGGGGAAGATACGCAGTATTTT | CASSEWRGEDTQYF